Below are 28 T cell receptor beta chains sequenced from a single sample in a study of radiotherapy plus CTLA-4 blockade in lung cancer. The protocol was immunoSEQ multiplex PCR, while the TCRdb copy is restricted to in-frame clones and leaves out a portion. The repertoire holds approximately 99,000 clones, with around 90% as singletons. Sequences were derived from peripheral blood, sampled from a patient treated with radiotherapy plus ipilimumab. These receptors originate from a human donor with non-small cell lung cancer that progressed on radiotherapy plus ipilimumab.

The chain uses TRBV15 and TRBJ2-2; 7 bases align to TRBD2. The CDR3 is made up of 14 amino acids. V trimming: 6 bases; J trimming: 1 base; junction bases outside the gene matches: 2. Germline CDR1 is LNHNV and CDR2 is YYDKDF (reference sequence). The CDR3 is CATRERGNTGELFF. Here the CDR3 DNA reads TGTGCCACCAGGGAGCGGGGGAACACCGGGGAGCTGTTTTTT. Full variable domain (rest looked up from reference TRBV15 and TRBJ2-2): DAMVIQNPRYQVTQFGKPVTLSCSQTLNHNVMYWYQQKSSQAPKLLFHYYDKDFNNEADTPDNFQSRRPNTSFCFLDIRSPGLGDTAMYLCATRERGNTGELFFGEGSRLTVL.

J is TRBJ2-1 and V is TRBV19, with D possibly TRBD2 on 5 matching bases. V lost 6 bases, J lost 6 bases, and 12 bases lay in between. Germline-derived CDR1 and CDR2 are LNHDA and SQIVND (reference sequence). The CDR3 consists of 13 residues. This chain's CDR3 is CASRTLSGNEQFF. Written as DNA, the CDR3 is TGTGCCAGTAGGACACTCAGCGGCAATGAGCAGTTCTTC.

The table lists this clone with a count of one. At the DNA level, this CDR3 is encoded by other sequences in the same sample as well. This chain links TRBV30 with TRBJ1-5; 8 positions match TRBD1. With 3 bases clipped from V and 1 base from J, the junction kept 2 bases outside the gene matches. This CDR3 has 14 amino acids. Germline CDR1 is GTSNPN and CDR2 is SVGIG (reference sequence). The CDR3 here is CAWSDRGSNQPQHF. In nucleotides, the CDR3 is TGTGCCTGGAGCGACAGGGGAAGCAATCAGCCCCAGCATTTT.

The chain's CDR3 is CASSVKRERYEQYF. The CDR3 DNA reads TGTGCCAGCAGTGTAAAGCGGGAGAGGTACGAGCAGTACTTC. V is TRBV2 and J is TRBJ2-7; TRBD2 matches 8 bases. This CDR3 is built from 14 residues. Germline-derived CDR1 and CDR2 are SNHLY and FYNNEI. With 4 bases clipped from V and 4 bases from J, the junction kept 6 bases outside the gene matches.

The CDR3 here is CASSYRLRPYEQYF. In nucleotides, the CDR3 is TGTGCCAGCAGTTACCGGCTCCGACCCTACGAGCAGTACTTC. The chain links TRBV6-5 to TRBJ2-7, with no clear D. Germline lookup yields CDR1 MNHEY and CDR2 SVGAGI. This CDR3 comprises 14 residues. V lost 2 bases and J 2 bases, leaving 10 bases between the germline ends.

This chain joins TRBV5-4 and TRBJ2-5; TRBD1 or TRBD2 may be the D gene (5 bases each). Per the germline V gene, CDR1 is SGHNT and CDR2 is YYREEE (reference sequence). Trimming shortened V by 7 bases and J by 0 bases, and 13 bases separated the two germline ends. The CDR3 loop spans 14 amino acids. The CDR3 DNA sequence: TGTGCCAGCTCCGGGGCGCCACACCAAGAGACCCAGTACTTC. Translation: CASSGAPHQETQYF. Together with reference TRBV5-4 and TRBJ2-5, the CDR3 gives the full variable domain: ETGVTQSPTHLIKTRGQQVTLRCSSQSGHNTVSWYQQALGQGPQFIFQYYREEENGRGNFPPRFSGLQFPNYSSELNVNALELDDSALYLCASSGAPHQETQYFGPGTRLLVL.

The genes are TRBV29-1 and TRBJ1-1; D is unclear. Looked up from germline, CDR1 is SQVTM and CDR2 is ANQGSEA. The V gene lost 3 bases and the J gene lost 0 bases, with 11 bases spanning the gap. The CDR3 contains 14 residues. The chain's CDR3 is CSVDPAGLNTEAFF. CDR3 DNA: TGCAGCGTTGATCCGGCAGGACTGAACACTGAAGCTTTCTTT. Drawing the rest from reference TRBV29-1 and TRBJ1-1, the complete variable domain is SAVISQKPSRDICQRGTSLTIQCQVDSQVTMMFWYRQQPGQSLTLIATANQGSEATYESGFVIDKFPISRPNLTFSTLTVSNMSPEDSSIYLCSVDPAGLNTEAFFGQGTRLTVV.

The chain recombines TRBV6-5 with TRBJ1-1; D uncertain. The CDR3 is made up of 13 amino acids. CDR1 and CDR2 from the germline V gene are MNHEY and SVGAGI. With 6 bases removed from V and 5 bases from J, the gap between germline ends came to 13 bases. The CDR3, as DNA: TGTGCCAGCAGGCCCGCCCCGCGGACTGAAGCTTTCTTT. Translation gives CASRPAPRTEAFF.

This clone was found once. CDR3 sequence reads: CAANPGTGVNGELFF. The CDR3 coding sequence is TGTGCCGCCAACCCAGGGACAGGGGTAAACGGGGAGCTGTTTTTT. This chain uses TRBV30 with TRBJ2-2, with 10 nucleotides matching TRBD1. CDR1 and CDR2 from the germline V gene are GTSNPN and SVGIG (reference sequence). Germline trimming cut 8 bases from V and 7 bases from J; bases unmatched to any gene: 13. CDR3 length equals 15 residues.

The chain links TRBV9 to TRBJ2-2; D gene ambiguous. V dropped 2 bases and J dropped 8 bases, with 10 bases sitting between them. Germline lookup yields CDR1 SGDLS and CDR2 YYNGEE. This CDR3 has 13 amino acids. The DNA of the CDR3 is TGTGCCAGCAGCGTCGCGGCCGCAGGGGAGCTGTTTTTT. Its translation: CASSVAAAGELFF.

The CDR3 loop is CASSTGLAAIAYEQYF. The CDR3 DNA sequence: TGTGCCAGCAGCACAGGACTAGCGGCTATAGCCTACGAGCAGTACTTC. V gene TRBV7-8 combines with J gene TRBJ2-7, with 10 bases that match TRBD2. V shed 5 bases, J shed 2 bases, and the junction held 9 bases outside the gene matches. The CDR3 covers 16 residues. Germline V CDR1 and CDR2: SGHVS, FQNEAQ.

Of note for this clone: The germline gene is not matched at one end of the junction; a read error may be the cause. Other DNA variants within this sample encode the same CDR3. CDR3 amino acids: CASGAFSGANVLTF. CDR3 sequence (DNA): TGTGCCAGCGGGGCGTTCTCTGGGGCCAATGTCCTGACTTTC. The chain couples TRBV6-1 to TRBJ2-6; D perhaps matches TRBD1 (5 bases). Germline V gives CDR1 MNHNS, CDR2 SASEGT. The CDR3 is 14 residues long.

The DNA of the CDR3 is TGCGCCAGCAGCTTGGACGGGAATAACTATGGCTACACCTTC. Translation gives CASSLDGNNYGYTF. The V call is TRBV5-1, the J call TRBJ1-2; no definite D call. The CDR3 is made up of 14 amino acids. Trimming shortened V by 0 bases and J by 1 base, and 7 bases separated the two germline ends. Germline CDR1 and CDR2: SGHRS and YFSETQ.

The J gene is TRBJ2-1, the V gene TRBV12-5; 8 nucleotides match TRBD2. CDR3 length: 12 residues. The germline gives CDR1 LGHNT, CDR2 FRNRAP. The V gene end was trimmed by 5 bases and the J gene end by 9 bases; junction bases not matched to a gene: 3. The CDR3 reads CASGDGTSEQFF. CDR3 DNA sequence: TGTGCTAGTGGTGACGGGACTAGTGAGCAGTTCTTC.

This clone was seen a single time. The J gene is TRBJ2-1, the V gene TRBV4-1; 10 nucleotides line up with TRBD2. The V gene end was trimmed by 5 bases and the J gene end by 6 bases; junction bases not matched to a gene: 7. The CDR3 totals 15 residues. Germline V lookup: CDR1 MGHRA, CDR2 YSYEKL. The CDR3, as DNA: TGCGCCAGCAGCGAGGCTAGCGGGAGTTTCAATGAGCAGTTCTTC. This gives the protein CASSEASGSFNEQFF.

The chain uses TRBV12-5 and TRBJ2-3, with 7 bases aligning to TRBD1. CDR1 is LGHNT and CDR2 is FRNRAP in the germline V gene. The CDR3 has 13 amino acids. J was trimmed by 3 bases and V by 7 bases; bases with no gene match: 4. In nucleotides, the CDR3 is TGTGCTAGTGCCCGGGACAGAACAGATACGCAGTATTTT. Translating gives CASARDRTDTQYF.

This clone was detected only once. The chain employs TRBV11-3 and TRBJ1-2; D ambiguous. Germline V gene data show CDR1 as SGHNT and CDR2 as YENEEA. V gave up 1 base and J gave up 1 base, with 16 bases separating them. The CDR3 is made up of 17 amino acids. The CDR3 nucleotides are TGTGCCAGCAGCTTAGTAGGAAGTCAGAATATTAACTATGGCTACACCTTC. This gives the protein CASSLVGSQNINYGYTF.

The rearrangement uses TRBV6-1 and TRBJ2-7, with D hard to call. The V end was cut by 8 bases, the J end by 5 bases, with 13 bases between. The CDR3 has 12 amino acids. Germline V lookup: CDR1 MNHNS, CDR2 SASEGT. CDR3 in DNA: TGTGCCAGCTCTTTTCGAGGCCACGAGCAGTACTTC. Translating gives CASSFRGHEQYF.

This chain joins TRBV19 and TRBJ2-7; D call uncertain. Germline CDR1 reads LNHDA; CDR2 reads SQIVND (reference sequence). This CDR3 region has 11 residues. Trimming took off 8 bases at V and 5 bases at J, with 10 bases between the two ends. The DNA of the CDR3 is TGTGCCAGTGGGTTTCGGGACGAGCAGTACTTC. Its protein is CASGFRDEQYF.

This clone was seen only once. The chain joins TRBV5-1 to TRBJ1-1; D perhaps matches TRBD1 (5 bases). The V gene's germline CDR1 is SGHRS and CDR2 YFSETQ. V was trimmed by 4 bases and J by 2 bases, leaving 12 bases between them. There are 14 residues in the CDR3. The CDR3 reads CASSPRDGNTEAFF. The CDR3 region has the DNA TGCGCCAGCAGCCCCCGGGACGGTAACACTGAAGCTTTCTTT.

The chain carries TRBV6-1 and TRBJ1-1; possible D gene TRBD1, 6 bases. CDR1 MNHNS and CDR2 SASEGT come from the germline V gene. V lost 8 bases and J lost 1, with 17 bases in between. CDR3 length: 15 residues. CDR3 sequence: CASRGAIPWNTEAFF. As DNA, the CDR3 is TGTGCCAGCCGGGGGGCAATCCCCTGGAACACTGAAGCTTTCTTT.

This clone was observed a handful of times. The V and J genes are TRBV2 and TRBJ1-2; D may be TRBD1 (6 bases). The V gene lost 4 bases and the J gene lost 4 bases, with 13 bases spanning the gap. The CDR3 extends over 14 amino acids. Per the germline V gene, CDR1 is SNHLY and CDR2 is FYNNEI. CDR3 protein: CASSGQAPAYGYTF. The CDR3 DNA reads as TGTGCCAGCAGTGGACAGGCGCCTGCCTATGGCTACACCTTC.

The chain joins TRBV7-8 to TRBJ2-1; TRBD1 might be the D (5 bases). Deletions cut 2 bases from V and 8 bases from J, with 16 bases between. The CDR3 is 15 residues long. Germline V lookup: CDR1 SGHVS, CDR2 FQNEAQ. Here the CDR3 reads CASSLRWNSRDEQFF. In DNA, the CDR3 is TGTGCCAGCAGCTTACGATGGAATAGCAGGGATGAGCAGTTCTTC.

This clone is a singleton in its sample. This chain uses TRBV18 with TRBJ2-7; D gene ambiguous. Trimming removed 3 bases at V and 3 bases at J, with 12 bases between. The CDR3 is made up of 14 amino acids. CDR1 and CDR2 (germline): KGHSH, LQKENI. CDR3 sequence reads: CASSPPFDRYEQYF. The DNA of the CDR3 is TGTGCCAGCTCACCGCCATTTGATCGCTACGAGCAGTACTTC.

The chain recombines TRBV27 with TRBJ2-5; 7 bases map to TRBD2. The trim removed 3 bases at V and 1 base at J, leaving 5 bases unmatched. The CDR3 has 15 amino acids. Per the germline V gene, CDR1 is MNHEY and CDR2 is SMNVEV (reference sequence). DNA for the CDR3: TGTGCCAGCAGTTTTGGGTGGGAGGGCCAAGAGACCCAGTACTTC. Translation gives CASSFGWEGQETQYF.

The genes are TRBV30 and TRBJ1-1; a weak D match, TRBD1 (5 bases). The CDR3 spans 14 residues. V was trimmed by 0 bases and J by 4 bases, leaving 12 bases between them. Germline CDR1 and CDR2: GTSNPN and SVGIG (reference sequence). The CDR3 loop reads CAWSVESGGTEAFF. The CDR3 DNA sequence: TGTGCCTGGAGTGTAGAGTCGGGGGGCACTGAAGCTTTCTTT.

This sequence joins TRBV27 and TRBJ2-3, with 12 nucleotides matching TRBD2. The CDR3 is 15 residues long. V shed 6 bases, J shed 4 bases, and the junction held 5 bases outside the gene matches. Germline V gene lookup returns CDR1 MNHEY and CDR2 SMNVEV (reference sequence). CDR3 in amino acids: CASRPLAGGSDTQYF. The CDR3 coding sequence is TGTGCCAGCAGGCCTCTAGCGGGAGGGTCAGATACGCAGTATTTT.

The chain is built from TRBV10-3 and TRBJ2-2, with TRBD1 matching 7 bases. The J segment lost 2 bases and the V segment lost 9 bases, leaving 12 bases of the junction unmatched. Germline CDR1 reads ENHRY; CDR2 reads SYGVKD. The CDR3 has 16 residues. The CDR3 bases are TGTGCCATTAAGAGGGGGCAGGCCGCTAACACCGGGGAGCTGTTTTTT. Encoded protein: CAIKRGQAANTGELFF.